Sequencing of this TCR beta chain was carried out in a study of human T cells and chemical hapten exposure. CDR3 length: 13 amino acids. V gave up 3 bases and J gave up 8 bases, with 14 bases separating them. In germline, CDR1 is DFQATT, CDR2 SNEGSKA (reference sequence). TCRdb reprocessed the RACE reads with MiXCR, giving one entry per CDR3 protein. The repertoire holds around 130,000 distinct CDR3 sequences, with about an eighth as singletons. As for time point: patch test 2, 6 weeks after DPC sensitization. Treatment given: therapeutic diphenylcyclopropenone sensitization with weekly scalp DPC. At patch-test visits, sampling came before the patch test. This clonotype was seen more than once but under ten times.

This clonotype was obtained from a woman aged 45-65 years with alopecia areata. Some clones in this sample may be carry-over from other donors' samples. The gene calls are TRBV20-1 and TRBJ2-4; a possible D gene is TRBD2 (6 bases). Sequences were derived from whole blood, sampled in connection with sensitization to the hapten diphenylcyclopropenone (DPC). As DNA, the CDR3 is TGCAGTGCTAGGAGGGTTAGCGGTCACATTCAGTACTTC. It encodes CSARRVSGHIQYF.